The 2 T cell receptor beta chains below come from one sample, sequenced in a study of T-cell memory formation after mild COVID-19. TCRdb redid the calling of the 5' RACE reads with MiXCR, one entry per CDR3 protein. This table holds 350,000 to 400,000 distinct CDR3 sequences, over 13% found once. Sequenced input: PBMCs or a T cell subset sorted from them (not recorded which). The receptors come from a man aged 18 to 30 who had mild COVID-19 (a few samples of this study predate the infection). Cell type and time point are not known.

In this sample, this clonotype turned up many times. The chain links TRBV7-2 to TRBJ2-2; tentative D call: TRBD2 (6 bases). Germline CDR1 reads SGHTA; CDR2 reads FQGNSA. The CDR3 consists of 14 residues. The V gene lost 8 bases and the J gene lost 2 bases, with 12 bases spanning the gap. The CDR3 bases are TGTGCCAGCCAGTGGGGGGATAACACCGGGGAGCTGTTTTTT. Protein sequence: CASQWGDNTGELFF.

This clonotype was seen many times. The chain combines TRBV6-5 with TRBJ1-1, with 10 bases lining up with TRBD1. The CDR3 is 16 amino acids. The ends lost 6 bases at V and 1 base at J; junction bases unmatched: 8. The germline V gene encodes CDR1 MNHEY and CDR2 SVGAGI. CDR3 residues: CASRRRGQGQNTEAFF. The DNA for the CDR3 is TGTGCCAGCAGAAGAAGGGGACAGGGGCAGAACACTGAAGCTTTCTTT.